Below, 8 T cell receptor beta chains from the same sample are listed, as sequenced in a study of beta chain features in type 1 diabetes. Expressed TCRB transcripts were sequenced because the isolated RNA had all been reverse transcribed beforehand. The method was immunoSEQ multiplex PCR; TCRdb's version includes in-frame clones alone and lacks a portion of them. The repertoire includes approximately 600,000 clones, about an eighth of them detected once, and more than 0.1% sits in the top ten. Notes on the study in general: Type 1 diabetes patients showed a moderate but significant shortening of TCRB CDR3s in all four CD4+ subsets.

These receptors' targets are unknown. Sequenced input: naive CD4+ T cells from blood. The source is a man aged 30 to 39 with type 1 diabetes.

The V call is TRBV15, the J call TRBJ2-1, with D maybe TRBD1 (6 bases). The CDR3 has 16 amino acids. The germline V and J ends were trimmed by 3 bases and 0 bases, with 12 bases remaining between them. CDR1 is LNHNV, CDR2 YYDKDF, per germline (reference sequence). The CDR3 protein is CATSRTGSSSYNEQFF. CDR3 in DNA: TGTGCCACCAGCAGGACAGGATCTTCCTCCTACAATGAGCAGTTCTTC. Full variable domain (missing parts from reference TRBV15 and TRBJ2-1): DAMVIQNPRYQVTQFGKPVTLSCSQTLNHNVMYWYQQKSSQAPKLLFHYYDKDFNNEADTPDNFQSRRPNTSFCFLDIRSPGLGDTAMYLCATSRTGSSSYNEQFFGPGTRLTVL.

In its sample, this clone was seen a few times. The CDR3 region is CAWTIIDSNNEQFF. The CDR3 coding sequence is TGTGCCTGGACAATAATTGACAGTAACAATGAGCAGTTCTTC. This chain connects TRBV30 to TRBJ2-1; a possible D gene is TRBD1 (5 bases). Germline loops: CDR1 GTSNPN, CDR2 SVGIG (reference sequence). Trimming pared 4 bases from V and 5 bases from J, leaving 15 bases between. CDR3 length: 14 residues.

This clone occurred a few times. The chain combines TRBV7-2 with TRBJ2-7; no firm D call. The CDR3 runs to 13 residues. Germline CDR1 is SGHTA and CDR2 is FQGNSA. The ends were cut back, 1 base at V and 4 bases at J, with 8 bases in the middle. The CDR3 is CASSLVFNYEQYF. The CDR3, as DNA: TGTGCCAGCAGCTTAGTCTTCAATTACGAGCAGTACTTC.

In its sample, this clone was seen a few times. CDR3 in DNA: TGTGCCAGCAGCGGGACCGGACAGGGGGCCCACAATGAGCAGTTCTTC. Its translation is CASSGTGQGAHNEQFF. The rearrangement uses TRBV9 and TRBJ2-1, with 11 bases identical to TRBD1. With V trimmed by 3 bases and J by 5 bases, 7 bases remained unmatched. Germline V CDR1 and CDR2: SGDLS, YYNGEE. This CDR3 contains 16 residues.

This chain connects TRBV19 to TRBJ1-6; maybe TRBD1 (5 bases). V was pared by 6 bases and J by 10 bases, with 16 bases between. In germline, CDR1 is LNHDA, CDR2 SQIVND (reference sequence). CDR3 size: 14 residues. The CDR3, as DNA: TGTGCCAGTAGCTCACGAACGGGGGGGTCACCCCTCCACTTT. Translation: CASSSRTGGSPLHF.

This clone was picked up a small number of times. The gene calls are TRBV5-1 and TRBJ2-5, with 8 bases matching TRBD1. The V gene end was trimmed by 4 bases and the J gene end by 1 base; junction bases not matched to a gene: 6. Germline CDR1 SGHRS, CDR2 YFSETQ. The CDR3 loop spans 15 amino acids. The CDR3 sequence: CASSIQGQVQETQYF. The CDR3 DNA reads TGCGCCAGCAGCATCCAGGGACAGGTCCAAGAGACCCAGTACTTC.

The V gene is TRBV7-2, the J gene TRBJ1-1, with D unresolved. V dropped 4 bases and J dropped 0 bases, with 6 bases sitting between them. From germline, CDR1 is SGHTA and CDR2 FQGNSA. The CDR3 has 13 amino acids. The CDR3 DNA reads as TGTGCCAGCAGCTCAAACATGAACACTGAAGCTTTCTTT. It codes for CASSSNMNTEAFF.

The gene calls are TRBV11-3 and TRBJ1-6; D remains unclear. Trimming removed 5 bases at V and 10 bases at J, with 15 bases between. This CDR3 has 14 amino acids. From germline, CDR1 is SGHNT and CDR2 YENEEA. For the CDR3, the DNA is TGTGCCAGCAGCCCCGGGCCCTACGGCTCACCCCTCCACTTT. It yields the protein CASSPGPYGSPLHF.